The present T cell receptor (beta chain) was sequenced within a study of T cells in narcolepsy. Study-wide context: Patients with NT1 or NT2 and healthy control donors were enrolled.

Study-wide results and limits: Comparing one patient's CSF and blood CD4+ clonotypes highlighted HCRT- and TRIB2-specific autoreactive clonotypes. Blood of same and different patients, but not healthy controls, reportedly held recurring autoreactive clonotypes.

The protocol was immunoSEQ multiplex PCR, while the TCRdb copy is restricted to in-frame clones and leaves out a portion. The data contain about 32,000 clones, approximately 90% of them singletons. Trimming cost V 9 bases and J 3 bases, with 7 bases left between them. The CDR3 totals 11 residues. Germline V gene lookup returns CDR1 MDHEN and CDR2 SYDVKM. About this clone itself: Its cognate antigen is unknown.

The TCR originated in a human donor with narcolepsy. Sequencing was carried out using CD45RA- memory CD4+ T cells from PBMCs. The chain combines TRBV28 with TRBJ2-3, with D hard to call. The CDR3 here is CASSTTDTQYF. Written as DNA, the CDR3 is TGTGCCAGTTCCACTACAGATACGCAGTATTTT. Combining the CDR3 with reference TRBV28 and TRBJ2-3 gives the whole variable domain DVKVTQSSRYLVKRTGEKVFLECVQDMDHENMFWYRQDPGLGLRLIYFSYDVKMKEKGDIPEGYSVSREKKERFSLILESASTNQTSMYLCASSTTDTQYFGPGTRLTVL.